This entry lists 24 T cell receptor beta chains sequenced from one sample in a study of tumour-infiltrating T cells in Burkitt lymphoma (TCRdb year 2020). Libraries came from the immunoSEQ multiplex PCR assay. Sourced from immuneACCESS, this table was stored by TCRdb with only in-frame sequences that have V and J called. A share of the clones is absent; for the studies checked, an unresolved V gene accounts for under half, and the remainder has no known explanation. Counted in this sample were about 14,000 clones; roughly 85% of them appeared once. Together, the top ten hold approximately 1.5% of the sample. The sample was tumor tissue. The receptors here all came from a human donor with diffuse large B-cell lymphoma.

The chain links TRBV11-2 to TRBJ2-3, with D possibly TRBD1 on 6 matching bases. CDR3 length equals 14 residues. V gave up 5 bases and J gave up 5 bases, with 14 bases separating them. The germline CDR1 and CDR2 sequences are SGHAT and FQNNGV. CDR3 DNA: TGTGCCAGCAGCCCAACAGGGTTCAAAGATACGCAGTATTTT. Translating it yields CASSPTGFKDTQYF.

The chain joins TRBV4-3 to TRBJ1-1; D may be TRBD1 (6 bases). This CDR3 has 15 amino acids. Trimming took off 5 bases at V and 1 base at J, with 14 bases between the two ends. Germline loops: CDR1 LGHNA, CDR2 YSLEER. The CDR3 region is CASSYSGQSNTEAFF. Written as DNA, the CDR3 is TGCGCCAGCAGCTACTCAGGACAGTCGAACACTGAAGCTTTCTTT.

In this sample, this clone turned up once. The chain uses TRBV11-2 and TRBJ2-7; D ambiguous. Germline loops: CDR1 SGHAT, CDR2 FQNNGV. The CDR3 covers 11 residues. The V end was cut by 7 bases, the J end by 1 base, with 5 bases between. CDR3 loop: CASTPSYEQYF. The DNA for the CDR3 is TGTGCCAGCACCCCTTCCTACGAGCAGTACTTC.

The chain links TRBV27 to TRBJ2-2; D gene uncertain. CDR1 and CDR2 (germline): MNHEY, SMNVEV (reference sequence). This CDR3 is 14 amino acids long. V was pared by 3 bases and J by 7 bases, with 12 bases between. This CDR3 is CASSLWQESGELFF. In nucleotides, the CDR3 is TGTGCCAGCAGTTTGTGGCAGGAGAGCGGGGAGCTGTTTTTT.

This clone was detected only a few times. The chain uses TRBV21-1 and TRBJ2-7; TRBD1 is the table's D call and was not checked against the DNA. TRBV21-1 is classified as a pseudogene. CDR3 size: 17 residues. The CDR3 region has the DNA TGTGCCAGCAGCAGGTTTCGAGACAGGGCCAGCAGGTACGAGCAGTACTTC. Its translation is CASSRFRDRASRYEQYF.

The V call is TRBV15, the J call TRBJ2-3; TRBD2 agrees at 8 bases. CDR1 and CDR2 (germline): LNHNV, YYDKDF (reference sequence). The CDR3 sequence is 16 residues long. V lost 8 bases and J lost 3; bases outside the gene matches: 13. In nucleotides, the CDR3 is TGTGCCACCGGGAACTTAGCGGGAATCGGGACAGATACGCAGTATTTT. Translating gives CATGNLAGIGTDTQYF.

This clone came up once. This sequence joins TRBV4-1 and TRBJ1-4; 7 nucleotides agree with TRBD1. J lost 2 bases, V lost 4 bases, and 4 bases had no gene match. CDR1 MGHRA and CDR2 YSYEKL come from the germline V gene. The CDR3 contains 15 residues. As DNA, the CDR3 is TGCGCCAGCAGCCTACGGGACAGCACTAATGAAAAACTGTTTTTT. Its protein is CASSLRDSTNEKLFF.

This clone appeared a few times. The chain has TRBV19 and TRBJ1-6; tentatively, D is TRBD1 (5 bases). Per germline, CDR1 LNHDA and CDR2 SQIVND (reference sequence). The CDR3 is made up of 14 amino acids. Trimming stripped 8 bases from V and 13 bases from J, with 21 bases between. CDR3: CASFSGTATVPLHF. The CDR3 DNA follows: TGTGCCAGTTTTTCCGGGACGGCCACAGTCCCCCTCCACTTT.

CDR3 sequence: CASTPGGSTDTQYF. The CDR3 DNA reads as TGTGCCAGCACCCCAGGGGGAAGCACAGATACGCAGTATTTT. The rearrangement uses TRBV9 and TRBJ2-3; 7 nucleotides match TRBD1. Germline CDR1 reads SGDLS; CDR2 reads YYNGEE. Germline trimming cut 6 bases from V and 0 bases from J; bases unmatched to any gene: 4. The CDR3 is 14 amino acids.

As DNA, the CDR3 is TGTGCCAGCAGCTCGGGACTAGCGGGAAGAGGGCAGTACTTC. Translation: CASSSGLAGRGQYF. V gene TRBV7-9 combines with J gene TRBJ2-7, with TRBD2 matching over 13 bases. CDR1 is SEHNR and CDR2 is FQNEAQ in the germline V gene (reference sequence). J gave up 9 bases and V 4 bases, and 6 bases lay outside the gene matches. The CDR3 runs to 14 residues.

The chain recombines TRBV7-9 with TRBJ1-2; TRBD1 matches at 7 bases. Unmatched junction bases numbered 8, after V lost 0 bases and J lost 4 bases. CDR1 SEHNR and CDR2 FQNEAQ come from the germline V gene (reference sequence). The CDR3 is made up of 16 amino acids. The chain's CDR3 is CASSLASTGVGYGYTF. In DNA form, the CDR3 reads TGTGCCAGCAGCTTAGCCAGTACAGGGGTCGGCTATGGCTACACCTTC. Complete variable domain (other parts from reference TRBV7-9 and TRBJ1-2): DTGVSQNPRHKITKRGQNVTFRCDPISEHNRLYWYRQTLGQGPEFLTYFQNEAQLEKSRLLSDRFSAERPKGSFSTLEIQRTEQGDSAMYLCASSLASTGVGYGYTFGSGTRLTVV.

The chain is built from TRBV5-6 and TRBJ2-7; D is tentatively TRBD1 or TRBD2 (5 bases each). Germline V gene lookup returns CDR1 SGHDT and CDR2 YYEEEE. V was trimmed by 5 bases and J by 2 bases, leaving 20 bases between them. The CDR3 is 16 amino acids. Here the CDR3 DNA reads TGTGCCAGCAGTTTTACTATTGGGACGGCGGCCTACGAGCAGTACTTC. Its protein product is CASSFTIGTAAYEQYF.

This chain uses TRBV29-1 with TRBJ2-3, with 7 bases identical to TRBD1. The CDR3 is 15 amino acids. Germline V gene sequence: CDR1 SQVTM, CDR2 ANQGSEA. The V gene end was trimmed by 6 bases and the J gene end by 1 base; junction bases not matched to a gene: 10. The CDR3 DNA follows: TGCAGCGTAAAAGGTGACGGGACAGGCACAGATACGCAGTATTTT. It specifies CSVKGDGTGTDTQYF.

In this sample, this clone turned up once. The gene calls are TRBV11-2 and TRBJ1-1; possible D gene TRBD1, 5 bases. Germline CDR1 and CDR2: SGHAT and FQNNGV. The CDR3 spans 15 residues. V lost 2 bases, J lost 3 bases, and 13 bases lay in between. CDR3 DNA: TGTGCCAGCAGCTTATTAGGCAGGGTAGACACTGAAGCTTTCTTT. It codes for CASSLLGRVDTEAFF.

J is TRBJ2-3 and V is TRBV5-6; possible D gene TRBD1, 6 bases. CDR1 and CDR2 from the germline V gene are SGHDT and YYEEEE. The germline V and J ends were trimmed by 2 bases and 3 bases, with 13 bases remaining between them. The CDR3 has 15 residues. The CDR3 spells CASSFWGRLTDTQYF. The CDR3 DNA reads TGTGCCAGCAGCTTTTGGGGGCGCCTAACAGATACGCAGTATTTT.

The rearrangement links TRBV5-6 to TRBJ2-3; tentatively, D is TRBD1 or TRBD2 (5 bases each). This CDR3 region has 15 residues. Trimming took 0 bases from V and 3 from J, leaving 11 bases between them. Germline V gene data show CDR1 as SGHDT and CDR2 as YYEEEE. The CDR3 sequence: CASSLDGTPTDTQYF. CDR3 coding DNA: TGTGCCAGCAGCTTGGACGGGACCCCTACAGATACGCAGTATTTT.

The V and J genes are TRBV13 and TRBJ2-1; D assignment may be TRBD1 or TRBD2 (6 bases each). In germline, CDR1 is PRHDT, CDR2 FYEKMQ (reference sequence). Trimming left V 3 bases short and J 0 bases short, with 12 bases between. The CDR3 sequence is 16 residues long. In DNA form, the CDR3 reads TGTGCCAGCAGCTTTACGGGGGCGAGCTCCTACAATGAGCAGTTCTTC. Protein sequence: CASSFTGASSYNEQFF.

Details on this clone: This CDR3 is also generated by other DNA sequences in the sample. The chain uses TRBV10-3 and TRBJ1-2; D not certain. There are 13 residues in the CDR3. Trimming stripped 4 bases from V and 0 bases from J, with 6 bases between. Germline-derived CDR1 and CDR2 are ENHRY and SYGVKD. The CDR3 sequence: CAISGSANYGYTF. In DNA form, the CDR3 reads TGTGCCATCAGTGGGTCTGCTAACTATGGCTACACCTTC.

This chain joins TRBV7-2 and TRBJ1-6; D is unresolved. Germline-derived CDR1 and CDR2 are SGHTA and FQGNSA. V was shortened by 5 bases and J by 7 bases, with 3 bases between the two germline ends. This CDR3 has 11 residues. The CDR3 spells CASSRNSPLHF. CDR3 sequence (DNA): TGTGCCAGCAGCCGAAATTCACCCCTCCACTTT. The whole variable domain, remainder taken from reference TRBV7-2 and TRBJ1-6, is GAGVSQSPSNKVTEKGKDVELRCDPISGHTALYWYRQSLGQGLEFLIYFQGNSAPDKSGLPSDRFSAERTGGSVSTLTIQRTQQEDSAVYLCASSRNSPLHFGNGTRLTVT.

The V and J genes are TRBV7-2 and TRBJ1-2; possibly TRBD1 for D (5 bases). The V gene lost 4 bases and the J gene lost 3 bases, with 12 bases spanning the gap. CDR3 size: 14 residues. Germline V gene data show CDR1 as SGHTA and CDR2 as FQGNSA. The CDR3 is CASSSGPKDYGYTF. The CDR3 DNA sequence: TGTGCCAGCAGCTCGGGACCGAAAGACTATGGCTACACCTTC.

The gene calls are TRBV5-8 and TRBJ1-2; D possibly corresponds to TRBD1 (6 bases). This CDR3 region has 14 residues. V lost 3 bases to trimming and J lost 8 bases, with 17 bases between them. CDR1 and CDR2 (germline): SGHTS, YDEGEE. CDR3 in DNA: TGTGCCAGCAGCTCACCTCGAGGGGGATGGGGCTACACCTTC. Translated, it gives CASSSPRGGWGYTF.

V usage is TRBV15 and J usage is TRBJ1-2, with D unclear. V was pared by 5 bases and J by 0 bases, with 16 bases between. The CDR3 contains 16 residues. The V gene's germline CDR1 is LNHNV and CDR2 YYDKDF (reference sequence). CDR3 loop: CATSEVDGSSNYGYTF. The CDR3 bases are TGTGCCACCAGCGAAGTAGATGGGTCTTCTAACTATGGCTACACCTTC.

This clone was recorded once. The chain employs TRBV14 and TRBJ2-5; D perhaps matches TRBD2 (6 bases). The CDR3 runs 13 residues. V dropped 6 bases and J dropped 7 bases, with 15 bases sitting between them. The germline gives CDR1 SGHDN, CDR2 FVKESK. CDR3: CASRPTGGGTQYF. CDR3 sequence (DNA): TGTGCCAGCAGACCAACCGGGGGAGGGACCCAGTACTTC. The variable domain in full, with the rest retrieved from reference TRBV14 and TRBJ2-5, is EAGVTQFPSHSVIEKGQTVTLRCDPISGHDNLYWYRRVMGKEIKFLLHFVKESKQDESGMPNNRFLAERTGGTYSTLKVQPAELEDSGVYFCASRPTGGGTQYFGPGTRLLVL.

This rearrangement joins TRBV7-3 to TRBJ1-3; no clear D. The V end was cut by 2 bases, the J end by 4 bases, with 3 bases between. Germline CDR1 SGHTA, CDR2 FQGTGA. This CDR3 is 12 amino acids long. CDR3 sequence (DNA): TGTGCCAGCAGCTTAGCAGGAAACACCATATATTTT. It encodes CASSLAGNTIYF.